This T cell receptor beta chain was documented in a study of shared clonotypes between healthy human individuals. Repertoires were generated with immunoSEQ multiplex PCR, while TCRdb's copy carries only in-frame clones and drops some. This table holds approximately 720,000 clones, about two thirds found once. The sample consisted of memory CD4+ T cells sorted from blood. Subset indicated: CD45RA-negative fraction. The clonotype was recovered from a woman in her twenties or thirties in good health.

This CDR3 is CASSLGQGVGQETQYF. CDR3 DNA sequence: TGTGCCAGCAGCTTGGGACAGGGGGTAGGGCAAGAGACCCAGTACTTC. The chain is built from TRBV5-4 and TRBJ2-5, with 9 bases fitting TRBD1. Trimming cost V 0 bases and J 2 bases; bases outside gene matches: 5. The length of the CDR3 is 16 residues. CDR1 is SGHNT and CDR2 is YYREEE in the germline V gene (reference sequence).